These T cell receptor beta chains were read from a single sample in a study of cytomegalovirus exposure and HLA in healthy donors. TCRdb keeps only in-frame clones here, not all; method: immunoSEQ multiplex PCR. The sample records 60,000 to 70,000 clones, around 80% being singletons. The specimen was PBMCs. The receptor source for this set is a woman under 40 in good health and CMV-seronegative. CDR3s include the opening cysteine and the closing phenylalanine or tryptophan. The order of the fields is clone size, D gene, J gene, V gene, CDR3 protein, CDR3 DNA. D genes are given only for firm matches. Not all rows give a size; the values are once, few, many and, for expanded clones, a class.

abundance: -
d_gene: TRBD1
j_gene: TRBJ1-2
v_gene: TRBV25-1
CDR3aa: CASSTGDGYTF
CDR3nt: TGTGCCAGCAGTACAGGGGATGGCTACACCTTC

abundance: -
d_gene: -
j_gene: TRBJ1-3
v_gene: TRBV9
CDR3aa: CASSVAADGSGNTIYF
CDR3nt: TGTGCCAGCAGCGTAGCAGCGGATGGTTCTGGAAACACCATATATTTT

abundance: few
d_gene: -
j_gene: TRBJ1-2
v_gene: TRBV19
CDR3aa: CASSPPLRGGYTF
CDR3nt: TGTGCCAGTAGTCCTCCCTTGAGAGGCGGCTACACCTTC

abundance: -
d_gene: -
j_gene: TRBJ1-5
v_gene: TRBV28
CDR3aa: CASRIQGQPQHF
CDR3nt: TGTGCCAGCAGAATCCAGGGACAGCCCCAGCATTTT

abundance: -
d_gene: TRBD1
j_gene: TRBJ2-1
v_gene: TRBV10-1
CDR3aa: CASSQTGDNEQFF
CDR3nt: TGCGCCAGCAGCCAGACAGGGGACAATGAGCAGTTCTTC

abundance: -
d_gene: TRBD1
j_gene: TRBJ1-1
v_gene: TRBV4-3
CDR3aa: CASSQDRGTAKAFF
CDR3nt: TGCGCCAGCAGCCAAGATCGAGGGACAGCTAAAGCTTTCTTT

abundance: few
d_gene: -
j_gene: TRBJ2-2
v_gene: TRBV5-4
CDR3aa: CASSLGGPGTGELFF
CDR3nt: TGTGCCAGCAGCTTGGGGGGGCCCGGAACCGGGGAGCTGTTTTTT

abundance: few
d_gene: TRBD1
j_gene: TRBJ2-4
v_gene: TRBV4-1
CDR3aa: CASSQDFGQGGKNIQYF
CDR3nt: TGCGCCAGCAGCCAAGATTTTGGACAGGGCGGCAAAAACATTCAGTACTTC

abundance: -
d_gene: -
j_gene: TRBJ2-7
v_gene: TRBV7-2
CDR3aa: CASSLEYRRTYEQYF
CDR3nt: TGTGCCAGCAGCTTAGAGTATCGGAGGACCTACGAGCAGTACTTC

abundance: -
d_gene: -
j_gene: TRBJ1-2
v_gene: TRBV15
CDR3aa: CATSSKQIYGYTF
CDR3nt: TGTGCCACCAGCAGCAAACAGATATATGGCTACACCTTC

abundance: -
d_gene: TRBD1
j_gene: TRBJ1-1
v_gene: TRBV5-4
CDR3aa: CASSWGSGGNTEAFF
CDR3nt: TGTGCCAGCAGCTGGGGATCAGGGGGGAACACTGAAGCTTTCTTT

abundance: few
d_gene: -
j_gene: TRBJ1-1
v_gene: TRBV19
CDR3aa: CASSIGTLNTEAFF
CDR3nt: TGTGCCAGTAGTATAGGGACTTTGAACACTGAAGCTTTCTTT

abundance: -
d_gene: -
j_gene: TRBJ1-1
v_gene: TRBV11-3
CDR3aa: CASSSDMWRGTAFF
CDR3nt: TGTGCCAGCAGCTCCGATATGTGGAGGGGAACGGCTTTCTTT

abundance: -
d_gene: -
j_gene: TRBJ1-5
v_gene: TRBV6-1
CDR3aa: CASSAKEDSLGNQPQHF
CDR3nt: TGTGCCAGCAGTGCTAAGGAGGACAGTCTTGGCAATCAGCCCCAGCATTTT

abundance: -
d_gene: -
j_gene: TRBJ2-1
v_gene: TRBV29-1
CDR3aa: CSVEAGYPPEQFF
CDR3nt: TGCAGCGTTGAAGCGGGATACCCTCCTGAGCAGTTCTTC

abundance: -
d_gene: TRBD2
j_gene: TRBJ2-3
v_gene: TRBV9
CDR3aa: CASSVGPGAGAGDTQYF
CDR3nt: TGTGCCAGCAGCGTAGGGCCCGGAGCGGGGGCTGGGGATACGCAGTATTTT

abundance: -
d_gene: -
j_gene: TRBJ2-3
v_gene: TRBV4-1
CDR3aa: CASSQEASDSTDTQYF
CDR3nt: TGCGCCAGCAGCCAAGAGGCTAGCGATAGCACAGATACGCAGTATTTT

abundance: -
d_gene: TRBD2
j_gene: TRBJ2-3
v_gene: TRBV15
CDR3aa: CATSRDSGGRSDTQYF
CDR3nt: TGTGCCACCAGCAGAGATTCGGGGGGTCGGTCAGATACGCAGTATTTT

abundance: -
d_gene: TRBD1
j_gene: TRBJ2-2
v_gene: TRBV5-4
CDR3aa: CASSPGTGGFGGELFF
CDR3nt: TGTGCCAGCAGCCCCGGGACAGGGGGTTTCGGCGGGGAGCTGTTTTTT

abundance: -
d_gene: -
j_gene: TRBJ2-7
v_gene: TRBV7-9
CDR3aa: CASSLAGHEQYF
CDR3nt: TGTGCCAGCAGCTTAGCGGGCCACGAGCAGTACTTC

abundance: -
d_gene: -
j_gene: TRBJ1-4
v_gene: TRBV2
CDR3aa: CASSRDTTNEKLFF
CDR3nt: TGTGCCAGCAGTAGAGACACGACTAATGAAAAACTGTTTTTT

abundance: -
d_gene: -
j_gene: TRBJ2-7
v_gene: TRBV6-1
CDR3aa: CASSAQQVSSYEQYF
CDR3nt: TGTGCCAGCAGTGCACAACAGGTTAGCTCCTACGAGCAGTACTTC

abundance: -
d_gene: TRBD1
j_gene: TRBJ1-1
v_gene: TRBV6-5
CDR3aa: CASSRDLDRGSEAFF
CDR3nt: TGTGCCAGCAGCCGGGACCTCGACAGGGGCTCCGAAGCTTTCTTT

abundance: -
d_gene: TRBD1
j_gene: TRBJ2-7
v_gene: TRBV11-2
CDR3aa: CASSFGQGWYEQYF
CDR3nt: TGTGCCAGCAGCTTCGGACAGGGGTGGTACGAGCAGTACTTC

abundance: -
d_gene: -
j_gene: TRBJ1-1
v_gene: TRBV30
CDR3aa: CAWSPRGHLNTEAFF
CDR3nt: TGTGCCTGGAGTCCTCGGGGACACCTGAACACTGAAGCTTTCTTT

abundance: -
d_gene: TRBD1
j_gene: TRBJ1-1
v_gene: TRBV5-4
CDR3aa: CASSRDRGPTEAFF
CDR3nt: TGTGCCAGCAGCCGAGACAGGGGGCCCACTGAAGCTTTCTTT

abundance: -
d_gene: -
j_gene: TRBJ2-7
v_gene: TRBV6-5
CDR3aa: CASSRGAKYEQYF
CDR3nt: TGTGCCAGCAGTCGGGGGGCGAAGTACGAGCAGTACTTC

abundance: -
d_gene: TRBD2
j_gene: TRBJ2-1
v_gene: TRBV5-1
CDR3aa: CASATGVAGGRTYNEQFF
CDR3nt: TGCGCCAGCGCTACAGGAGTAGCGGGGGGCCGGACCTACAATGAGCAGTTCTTC

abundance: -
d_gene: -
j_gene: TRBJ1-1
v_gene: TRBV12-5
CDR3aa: CASGTTVNTEAFF
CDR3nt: TGTGCTAGTGGCACGACAGTGAACACTGAAGCTTTCTTT

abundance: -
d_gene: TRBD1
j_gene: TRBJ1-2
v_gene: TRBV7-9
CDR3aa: CSSSFGTGASNYGYTF
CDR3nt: TGTTCCAGCAGCTTCGGGACAGGCGCCTCCAACTATGGCTACACCTTC

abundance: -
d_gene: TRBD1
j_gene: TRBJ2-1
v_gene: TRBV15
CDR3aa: CATSRMGQVFDEQFF
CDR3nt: TGTGCCACCAGCAGAATGGGACAGGTCTTTGATGAGCAGTTCTTC

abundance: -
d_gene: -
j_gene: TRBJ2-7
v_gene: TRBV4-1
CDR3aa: CASSQERGGSYEQYF
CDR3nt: TGCGCCAGCAGCCAAGAGAGGGGAGGAAGCTACGAGCAGTACTTC

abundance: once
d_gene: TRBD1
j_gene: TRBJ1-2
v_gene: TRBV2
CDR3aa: CASRGQPLNYGYTF
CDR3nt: TGTGCCAGCAGGGGACAGCCCTTAAACTATGGCTACACCTTC

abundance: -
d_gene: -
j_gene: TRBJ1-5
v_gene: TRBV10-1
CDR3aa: CASTRTGQPQHF
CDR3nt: TGCGCCAGCACTCGGACGGGACAGCCCCAGCATTTT

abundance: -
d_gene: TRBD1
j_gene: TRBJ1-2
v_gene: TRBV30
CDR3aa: CAWSGQGYGYTF
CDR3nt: TGTGCCTGGAGTGGACAGGGGTATGGCTACACCTTC

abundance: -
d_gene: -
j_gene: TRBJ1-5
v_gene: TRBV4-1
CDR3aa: CASSQAGATNQPQHF
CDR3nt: TGCGCCAGCAGCCAAGCAGGGGCGACCAATCAGCCCCAGCATTTT

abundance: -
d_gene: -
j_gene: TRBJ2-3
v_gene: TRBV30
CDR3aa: CAWSAGSSTDTQYF
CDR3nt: TGTGCCTGGAGTGCCGGGAGCAGCACAGATACGCAGTATTTT

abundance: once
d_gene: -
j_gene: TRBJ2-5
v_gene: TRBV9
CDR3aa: CASSVVADGETQYF
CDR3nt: TGTGCCAGCAGCGTGGTAGCGGATGGGGAGACCCAGTACTTC

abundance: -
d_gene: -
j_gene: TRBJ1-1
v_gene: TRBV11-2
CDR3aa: CASSLDGGFTEAFF
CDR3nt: TGTGCCAGCAGCTTAGATGGGGGCTTCACTGAAGCTTTCTTT

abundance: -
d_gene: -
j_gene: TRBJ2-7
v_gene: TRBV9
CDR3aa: CASSVGGGGHYEQYF
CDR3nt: TGTGCCAGCAGCGTAGGGGGAGGGGGGCACTACGAGCAGTACTTC

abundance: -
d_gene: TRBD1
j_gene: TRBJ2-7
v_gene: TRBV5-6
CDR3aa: CASSGTGRYEQYF
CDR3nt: TGTGCCAGCAGCGGGACAGGGAGGTACGAGCAGTACTTC

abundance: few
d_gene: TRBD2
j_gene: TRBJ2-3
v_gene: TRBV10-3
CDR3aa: CAISESRGSSTDTQYF
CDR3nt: TGTGCCATCAGTGAGTCGCGGGGGTCTAGCACAGATACGCAGTATTTT

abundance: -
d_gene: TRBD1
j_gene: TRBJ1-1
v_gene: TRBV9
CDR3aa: CASAPRGATNTEAFF
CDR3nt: TGTGCCAGCGCCCCCAGGGGGGCTACCAACACTGAAGCTTTCTTT

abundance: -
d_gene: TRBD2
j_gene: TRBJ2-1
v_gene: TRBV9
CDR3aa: CASSSAGTSLVEQFF
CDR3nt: TGTGCCAGCAGCTCGGCCGGGACTAGCCTTGTTGAGCAGTTCTTC

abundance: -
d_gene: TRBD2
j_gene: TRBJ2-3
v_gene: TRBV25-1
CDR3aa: CASSVTGGRGTDTQYF
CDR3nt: TGTGCCAGCAGTGTCACTGGCGGGAGGGGCACAGATACGCAGTATTTT

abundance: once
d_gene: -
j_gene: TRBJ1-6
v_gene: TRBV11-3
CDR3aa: CASSSDGSSYNSPLHF
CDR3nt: TGTGCCAGCAGCTCTGACGGGAGCTCCTATAATTCACCCCTCCACTTT

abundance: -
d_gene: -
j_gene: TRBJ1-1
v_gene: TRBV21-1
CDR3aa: CASSERGRPEAFF
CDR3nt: TGTGCCAGCAGCGAGAGGGGGCGCCCTGAAGCTTTCTTT

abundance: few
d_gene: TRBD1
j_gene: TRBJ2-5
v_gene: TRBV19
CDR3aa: CASSITGGGLETQYF
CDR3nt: TGTGCCAGTAGTATAACAGGGGGCGGTTTGGAGACCCAGTACTTC

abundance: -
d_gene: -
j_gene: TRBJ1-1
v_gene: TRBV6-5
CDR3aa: CASNKGMNTEAFF
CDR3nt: TGTGCCAGCAACAAGGGGATGAACACTGAAGCTTTCTTT

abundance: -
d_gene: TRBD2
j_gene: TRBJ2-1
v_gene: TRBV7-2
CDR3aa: CASRGRLAGVPEQFF
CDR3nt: TGTGCCAGCAGGGGGCGACTAGCGGGGGTTCCTGAGCAGTTCTTC

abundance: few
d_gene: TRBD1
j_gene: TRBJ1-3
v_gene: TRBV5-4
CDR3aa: CASSSTKTGVGNTIYF
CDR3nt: TGTGCCAGCAGCAGCACCAAGACAGGGGTCGGAAACACCATATATTTT

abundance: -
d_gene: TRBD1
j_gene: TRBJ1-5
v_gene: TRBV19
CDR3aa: CASSNRGDQPQHF
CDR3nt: TGTGCCAGTAGTAACAGGGGAGATCAGCCCCAGCATTTT

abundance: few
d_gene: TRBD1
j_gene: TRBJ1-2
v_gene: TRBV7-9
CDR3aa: CASSVQGSFVF
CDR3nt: TGTGCCAGCAGCGTACAGGGGTCATTTGTCTTC

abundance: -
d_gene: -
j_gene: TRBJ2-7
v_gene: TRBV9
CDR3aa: CASSVASGARSYEQYF
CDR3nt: TGTGCCAGCAGCGTAGCATCTGGGGCGCGATCCTACGAGCAGTACTTC

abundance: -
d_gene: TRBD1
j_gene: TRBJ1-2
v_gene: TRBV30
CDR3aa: CAWSVSRQGSYGYTF
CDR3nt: TGTGCCTGGAGTGTAAGTCGACAGGGCAGCTATGGCTACACCTTC

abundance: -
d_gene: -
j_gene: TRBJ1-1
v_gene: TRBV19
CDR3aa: CASTRDTEAFF
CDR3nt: TGTGCCAGTACCAGGGACACTGAAGCTTTCTTT

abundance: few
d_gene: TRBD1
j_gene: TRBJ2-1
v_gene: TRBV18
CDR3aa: CASSRRQGSEQFF
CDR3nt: TGTGCCAGCTCGCGACGACAGGGAAGTGAGCAGTTCTTC

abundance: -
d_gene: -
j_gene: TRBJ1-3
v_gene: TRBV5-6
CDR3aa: CASSFDITSGNTIYF
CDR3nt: TGTGCCAGCAGCTTCGACATTACCTCTGGAAACACCATATATTTT

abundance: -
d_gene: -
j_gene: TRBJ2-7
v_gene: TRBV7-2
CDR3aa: CASSFARGSYEQYF
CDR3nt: TGTGCCAGCAGCTTCGCGCGCGGATCCTACGAGCAGTACTTC

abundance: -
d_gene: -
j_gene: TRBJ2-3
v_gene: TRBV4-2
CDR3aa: CASSPQEDTQYF
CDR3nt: TGTGCCAGCAGCCCGCAGGAAGATACGCAGTATTTT